A single sample is the source of the 13 T cell receptor beta chains below, sequenced in a study of OX40 agonist ivuxolimab in advanced cancers. Repertoires were generated with immunoSEQ multiplex PCR, while TCRdb's copy carries only in-frame clones and drops some. The sample comprises tens of thousands of clones, around 94% of which are singletons, and around 21% rests with the top ten. This specimen was CD4+ or CD8+ T cells sorted from blood, taken in a trial of the OX40 agonist ivuxolimab. The source is an adult with an advanced solid tumor such as melanoma, head and neck, liver or kidney cancer.

This clone was counted once. CDR3 amino acids: CASSPGEGGETQYF. CDR3 nucleotide sequence: TGTGCCAGCAGCCCCGGGGAGGGTGGCGAGACCCAGTACTTC. The V and J genes are TRBV11-2 and TRBJ2-5; 7 bases match TRBD2. Trimming took 5 bases from V and 5 from J; bases not matched to a gene: 8. The CDR3 spans 14 residues. Germline assignment: CDR1 SGHAT and CDR2 FQNNGV.

This rearrangement joins TRBV6-1 to TRBJ1-2; possibly TRBD1 for D (5 bases). CDR1 MNHNS and CDR2 SASEGT come from the germline V gene. The CDR3 consists of 14 residues. V was pared by 1 base and J by 5 bases, with 11 bases between. The CDR3 reads CASSEGWGRYGYTF. CDR3 DNA: TGTGCCAGCAGTGAAGGATGGGGACGGTATGGCTACACCTTC.

As for this clone: Germline and junction disagree at one end, which may indicate a read error. CDR3 sequence: CASTLGRSSGNTIYF. CDR3 bases: TGTGCCAGCACCTTAGGACGGAGCTCTGGAAACACCATATATTTT. This chain connects TRBV7-9 to TRBJ1-3, with no clear D. Germline V CDR1 and CDR2: SEHNR, FQNEAQ (reference sequence). This CDR3 has 15 amino acids.

The chain carries TRBV9 and TRBJ1-2; D is possibly TRBD1 (5 bases). This CDR3 contains 15 residues. Germline-derived CDR1 and CDR2 are SGDLS and YYNGEE. The V end was cut by 4 bases, the J end by 8 bases, with 21 bases between. This CDR3 is CASSTSEGLSDGYTF. In DNA, the CDR3 is TGTGCCAGCAGCACATCAGAGGGGCTTAGTGACGGCTACACCTTC.

The chain uses TRBV13 and TRBJ2-3, with D hard to call. The CDR3 is 11 residues long. Trimming removed 5 bases from V and 5 bases from J, with 5 bases in between. Germline V gene lookup returns CDR1 PRHDT and CDR2 FYEKMQ (reference sequence). CDR3 loop: CASSHVDTQYF. The CDR3 DNA reads TGTGCCAGCAGCCATGTAGATACGCAGTATTTT.

This clone was recorded only once. The genes are TRBV28 and TRBJ1-2; D remains ambiguous. V was clipped by 4 bases and J by 3 bases, with 18 bases between them. This CDR3 is 16 amino acids long. Germline CDR1 MDHEN, CDR2 SYDVKM. The CDR3 nucleotides are TGTGCCAGCAGTTCCCCCAGCATATATGTCGACTATGGCTACACCTTC. This encodes CASSSPSIYVDYGYTF.

This rearrangement joins TRBV4-1 to TRBJ2-7; TRBD1 is a possible D gene (5 bases). This CDR3 spans 15 amino acids. V lost 4 bases, J lost 2 bases, and 15 bases lay in between. Germline-derived CDR1 and CDR2 are MGHRA and YSYEKL. The CDR3, as DNA: TGCGCCAGCAGCCCAGCCGCCGCAGGGACCTACGAGCAGTACTTC. The encoded protein is CASSPAAAGTYEQYF.

The V and J genes are TRBV27 and TRBJ2-5; 7 positions match TRBD2. This CDR3 is built from 15 residues. Germline V lookup: CDR1 MNHEY, CDR2 SMNVEV (reference sequence). The ends lost 3 bases at V and 5 bases at J; junction bases unmatched: 9. Written as DNA, the CDR3 is TGTGCCAGCAGTTTGGGGGTGGGGGGGGGTGAGACCCAGTACTTC. This codes for CASSLGVGGGETQYF.

A single count supports this clone. This sequence joins TRBV5-1 and TRBJ2-7, with a tentative D call TRBD1 (6 bases). This CDR3 has 15 residues. From germline, CDR1 is SGHRS and CDR2 YFSETQ. V lost 3 bases, J lost 6 bases, and 19 bases lay in between. CDR3 amino acids: CASSSFLDSNLEQYF. The CDR3 DNA follows: TGCGCCAGCAGCTCCTTCTTGGACAGTAATCTCGAGCAGTACTTC.

The CDR3 loop is CASSSTSGTAYEQYF. The CDR3 DNA follows: TGTGCCAGCAGCTCTACTAGCGGGACTGCCTACGAGCAGTACTTC. The V gene is TRBV7-2, the J gene TRBJ2-7, with TRBD2 matching 10 bases. With 4 bases clipped from V and 2 bases from J, the junction kept 5 bases outside the gene matches. The CDR3 consists of 15 residues. Germline values: CDR1 SGHTA, CDR2 FQGNSA.

CDR3 coding DNA: TGCGCCAGCAGCCAAGATTTGTCGGCCAGACTTGGAGATACGCAGTATTTT. The encoded protein is CASSQDLSARLGDTQYF. The chain carries TRBV4-3 and TRBJ2-3; D not resolved. The CDR3 covers 17 residues. The V end was cut by 0 bases, the J end by 5 bases, with 18 bases between. CDR1 and CDR2 (germline): LGHNA, YSLEER.

V usage is TRBV19 and J usage is TRBJ2-1; 9 positions match TRBD1. Per the germline V gene, CDR1 is LNHDA and CDR2 is SQIVND (reference sequence). CDR3 length equals 15 residues. J was trimmed by 5 bases and V by 6 bases; bases with no gene match: 8. CDR3 protein: CASSLTGGYNNEQFF. The CDR3 coding sequence is TGTGCCAGTAGCCTAACAGGGGGCTACAACAATGAGCAGTTCTTC.

The chain couples TRBV27 to TRBJ2-7; TRBD2 might be the D (5 bases). This CDR3 is built from 14 residues. Trimming removed 3 bases from V and 6 bases from J, with 15 bases in between. Germline-derived CDR1 and CDR2 are MNHEY and SMNVEV (reference sequence). The DNA for the CDR3 is TGTGCCAGCAGTTTCCGGGGATGGGTGGGCGAGCAGTACTTC. Translated, it gives CASSFRGWVGEQYF.